These 11 T cell receptor beta chains were all obtained from the same sample, sequenced in a study of blood T cells in healthy people across ages. A second PCR, run for about 7 to 11 cycles, used a sample-barcoded 5' primer plus a J-beta primer mix. TCRdb re-analysed the 5' RACE reads in MiXCR, keeping a single row per CDR3 protein. The sample shows around 800,000 distinct CDR3 sequences, 35% to 50% of them seen only once. The sequenced sample was blood. The receptors shown here come from a man older than 75 in good health.

This clonotype occurred a few times. The chain employs TRBV6-4 and TRBJ2-2; D is undetermined. Germline V CDR1 and CDR2: MRHNA, SNTAGT. This CDR3 is built from 13 residues. V was pared by 5 bases and J by 4 bases, with 8 bases between. CDR3 sequence: CASSRVVTGELFF. The DNA of the CDR3 is TGTGCCAGCAGTCGGGTAGTCACCGGGGAGCTGTTTTTT.

The chain's CDR3 is CASSYQTHIQYF. The CDR3 DNA follows: TGTGCCAGCAGTTATCAAACCCACATTCAGTACTTC. The chain employs TRBV6-2 or TRBV6-3 and TRBJ2-7; no definite D call. Matching the DNA end better, TRBJ2-4 makes the J call doubtful. This CDR3 has 12 amino acids. Germline V lookup: CDR1 MNHEY, CDR2 SVGEGT.

This clonotype was counted only a few times. The genes are TRBV9 and TRBJ2-1; no clear D. Trimming stripped 4 bases from V and 4 bases from J, with 9 bases between. Germline V lookup: CDR1 SGDLS, CDR2 YYNGEE. The CDR3 is 13 amino acids. The chain's CDR3 is CASSLYQYNEQFF. CDR3 coding DNA: TGTGCCAGCAGCCTTTACCAGTACAATGAGCAGTTCTTC.

In regard to this clonotype: This may arise from a read error, as a much more abundant clone is one base away. J is TRBJ2-7 and V is TRBV12-3 or TRBV12-4; D unresolved. This CDR3 contains 12 residues. V dropped 3 bases and J dropped 12 bases, with 15 bases sitting between them. The CDR3 loop is CASSFKGETLYF. The CDR3 DNA sequence: TGTGCCAGCAGTTTTAAAGGCGAGACCCTGTACTTC.

The V gene is TRBV7-2, the J gene TRBJ2-4, with TRBD1 matching 8 bases. The J call could be wrong; TRBJ2-7 is a better fit for the DNA end. The CDR3 contains 16 residues. Germline V gene data show CDR1 as SGHTA and CDR2 as FQGNSA. In nucleotides, the CDR3 is TGTGCCAGCAGCACATACAGGGGGGACAAACGCTACGAGCAGTACTTC. This encodes CASSTYRGDKRYEQYF.

This clonotype was counted a few times. The rearrangement joins TRBV27 to TRBJ2-6; 10 nucleotides agree with TRBD1. The CDR3 totals 18 residues. Germline V gene data show CDR1 as MNHEY and CDR2 as SMNVEV (reference sequence). The V and J ends lost 3 bases and 3 bases, in that order; junction bases with no gene match: 8. CDR3 amino acids: CASSLTGGLSGGANVLTF. The DNA of the CDR3 is TGTGCCAGCAGTTTGACAGGGGGCCTTTCGGGTGGGGCCAACGTCCTGACTTTC.

This chain links TRBV12-3 or TRBV12-4 with TRBJ1-6, with D perhaps TRBD1 (6 bases). The CDR3 length is 14 residues. Trimming pared 3 bases from V and 10 bases from J, leaving 13 bases between. For the CDR3, the DNA is TGTGCCAGCAGTTTCGGGGAGAGGGGGTCACCCCTCCACTTT. It yields the protein CASSFGERGSPLHF.

The chain links TRBV20-1 to TRBJ2-7; either TRBD1 or TRBD2 may supply D (5 bases each). V gave up 1 base and J gave up 4 bases, with 17 bases separating them. CDR3 size: 15 residues. Germline V gives CDR1 DFQATT, CDR2 SNEGSKA (reference sequence). The CDR3 sequence is CSARALGTATYEQYF. The CDR3 coding sequence is TGCAGTGCTAGAGCCCTAGGGACGGCGACATACGAGCAGTACTTC.

This clonotype was counted ten times or more. The chain is built from TRBV5-5 and TRBJ2-1; D is possibly TRBD1 (6 bases). The CDR3 extends over 13 amino acids. Germline-derived CDR1 and CDR2 are SGHKS and YYEKEE (reference sequence). V lost 0 bases and J 6 bases, leaving 7 bases between the germline ends. The DNA for the CDR3 is TGTGCCAGCAGCTTGGACAGGGCCAATGAGCAGTTCTTC. Translated: CASSLDRANEQFF.

The chain employs TRBV6-2 or TRBV6-3 and TRBJ2-7; 11 bases agree with TRBD2. Trimming cost V 7 bases and J 3 bases; bases outside gene matches: 11. The germline CDR1 and CDR2 sequences are MNHEY and SVGEGT. The CDR3 covers 16 residues. CDR3 amino acids: CASTLTRLAGNYEQYF. The CDR3 DNA reads TGTGCCAGCACTCTCACCAGACTAGCGGGAAACTACGAGCAGTACTTC.

In DNA, the CDR3 is TGCAGCGCGATACTAGCGGGAGTTGATAATGAGCAGTTCTTC. Residues: CSAILAGVDNEQFF. The chain combines TRBV29-1 with TRBJ2-1; 11 nucleotides agree with TRBD2. The V gene end was trimmed by 7 bases and the J gene end by 7 bases; junction bases not matched to a gene: 9. The CDR3 loop spans 14 amino acids. The germline V gene has CDR1 SQVTM and CDR2 ANQGSEA.